These 11 T cell receptor beta chains were all obtained from the same sample, sequenced in a study of immune evolution from preneoplasia to lung adenocarcinoma. Some clones are missing from TCRdb's copy, which holds only in-frame ones; the method was immunoSEQ multiplex PCR. The sample lists approximately 6,800 clones, almost 80% occurring once. What was sequenced was FFPE adjacent normal lung tissue. These receptor sequences come from an older person with lung adenocarcinoma.

The chain links TRBV7-8 to TRBJ2-3; 9 positions agree with TRBD2. Trimming removed 10 bases from V and 8 bases from J; junction bases left unmatched: 10. The CDR3 contains 13 residues. Germline CDR1 reads SGHVS; CDR2 reads FQNEAQ. Written as DNA, the CDR3 is TGTGCCACCCAGACGGGCGGGGGGGTTACGCAGTATTTT. As protein: CATQTGGGVTQYF.

This chain joins TRBV5-1 and TRBJ1-2; D not resolved. Germline V gene sequence: CDR1 SGHRS, CDR2 YFSETQ. V was trimmed by 0 bases and J by 2 bases, leaving 8 bases between them. The CDR3 sequence is 14 residues long. CDR3 in amino acids: CASSLDGRNYGYTF. CDR3 in DNA: TGCGCCAGCAGCTTGGACGGCAGGAACTATGGCTACACCTTC.

V usage is TRBV14 and J usage is TRBJ2-2; no definite D call. V lost 3 bases and J lost 5, with 7 bases in between. Germline-derived CDR1 and CDR2 are SGHDN and FVKESK. The CDR3 is 13 residues long. Here the CDR3 DNA reads TGTGCCAGCAGCCAGCTAGTAACCGGGGAGCTGTTTTTT. This codes for CASSQLVTGELFF.

The V and J genes are TRBV18 and TRBJ1-5; D might be TRBD1 (6 bases). V lost 6 bases, J lost 4 bases, and 10 bases lay in between. Germline CDR1 and CDR2: KGHSH and LQKENI. This CDR3 has 13 amino acids. The CDR3 coding sequence is TGTGCCAGCTCGAAGGGGGATAATCAGCCCCAGCATTTT. Residues: CASSKGDNQPQHF.

This chain connects TRBV21-1 to TRBJ2-4; TRBD1, as called in the table, went unchecked against the DNA. TRBV21-1 is recorded as a pseudogene. The CDR3 covers 17 residues. The CDR3 protein is CASSRRMLQQRKNIQYF. The CDR3 DNA follows: TGTGCCAGCAGCAGAAGGATGCTACAGCAAAGAAAAAACATTCAGTACTTC.

This clone was observed once. The V gene is TRBV2, the J gene TRBJ2-7; the D gene is possibly TRBD1 (6 bases). The germline V and J ends were trimmed by 6 bases and 2 bases, with 11 bases remaining between them. The CDR3 has 13 residues. Germline values: CDR1 SNHLY, CDR2 FYNNEI. CDR3 residues: CASRGDRPYEQYF. CDR3 nucleotides: TGTGCCAGCAGAGGTGACAGGCCCTACGAGCAGTACTTC.

The chain has TRBV7-8 and TRBJ1-5; possible D gene TRBD1, 6 bases. This CDR3 comprises 13 residues. Germline V gene data show CDR1 as SGHVS and CDR2 as FQNEAQ. The ends were cut back, 8 bases at V and 6 bases at J, with 14 bases in the middle. The CDR3 DNA is TGTGCCAGCGAGAAGGGGGGGGGTCAGCCCCAGCATTTT. This translates into CASEKGGGQPQHF.

V and J are TRBV5-5 and TRBJ1-5; no clear D gene. V shed 2 bases and J shed 3 bases, with 9 bases lying between them. CDR1 is SGHKS and CDR2 is YYEKEE in the germline V gene (reference sequence). There are 14 residues in the CDR3. Written as DNA, the CDR3 is TGTGCCAGCAGCTTAGGACCGATCAATCAGCCCCAGCATTTT. Its protein is CASSLGPINQPQHF.

The J gene is TRBJ1-6, the V gene TRBV19, with a weak D call TRBD1 (5 bases). V was clipped by 4 bases and J by 10 bases, with 5 bases between them. The CDR3 extends over 11 amino acids. Germline loops: CDR1 LNHDA, CDR2 SQIVND (reference sequence). CDR3: CASSKGSPLHF. The CDR3 bases are TGTGCCAGTAGTAAGGGGTCACCCCTCCACTTT.

This clone was observed a handful of times. The chain uses TRBV10-3 and TRBJ1-3; no definite D call. The V and J ends lost 6 bases and 0 bases respectively, with 15 bases between them. Germline V lookup: CDR1 ENHRY, CDR2 SYGVKD. The CDR3 is 16 residues long. Written as DNA, the CDR3 is TGTGCCATCAGCCGAGAGGGCGGTAGCTCTGGAAACACCATATATTTT. It codes for CAISREGGSSGNTIYF.

The genes are TRBV7-8 and TRBJ2-2; TRBD2 aligns across 13 bases. The germline V gene has CDR1 SGHVS and CDR2 FQNEAQ. V was clipped by 6 bases and J by 2 bases; unmatched bases: 9. The CDR3 spans 18 residues. The CDR3: CASRLPGLAGSNTGELFF. The CDR3 coding sequence is TGTGCCAGCAGGCTACCGGGACTAGCGGGGAGTAACACCGGGGAGCTGTTTTTT. Using reference TRBV7-8 and TRBJ2-2 for the parts outside the CDR3, the full variable domain is GAGVSQSPRYKVAKRGQDVALRCDPISGHVSLFWYQQALGQGPEFLTYFQNEAQLDKSGLPSDRFFAERPEGSVSTLKIQRTQQEDSAVYLCASRLPGLAGSNTGELFFGEGSRLTVL.